The TCR beta chain under discussion was sequenced for a study of CD8 T cells in Susac syndrome. The length of the CDR3 is 14 residues. In germline, CDR1 is SQVTM, CDR2 ANQGSEA. With V trimmed by 3 bases and J by 6 bases, 7 bases remained unmatched. RNA was extracted with the RNeasy kit, and a quantity of roughly 0.5 to 1 ug was reverse transcribed using random hexamers. The method of amplification for TCR beta CDR3 was immunoSEQ multiplex PCR, covering 54 Vbeta and 13 Jbeta. TCRdb reprocessed the immunoSEQ multiplex PCR reads with MiXCR, giving one entry per CDR3 protein. The data show some 150,000 distinct CDR3 sequences, with about 95% seen just once and around 0.15% held by the top ten.

The rearrangement joins TRBV29-1 to TRBJ2-4; TRBD2 matches at 8 bases. Sequences were obtained from CD4+ T cells from PBMCs. The sequence derives from a human donor with Susac syndrome. The CDR3 region is CSVESVAGPNIQYF. CDR3 DNA sequence: TGCAGCGTTGAGTCGGTAGCGGGGCCAAACATTCAGTACTTC.